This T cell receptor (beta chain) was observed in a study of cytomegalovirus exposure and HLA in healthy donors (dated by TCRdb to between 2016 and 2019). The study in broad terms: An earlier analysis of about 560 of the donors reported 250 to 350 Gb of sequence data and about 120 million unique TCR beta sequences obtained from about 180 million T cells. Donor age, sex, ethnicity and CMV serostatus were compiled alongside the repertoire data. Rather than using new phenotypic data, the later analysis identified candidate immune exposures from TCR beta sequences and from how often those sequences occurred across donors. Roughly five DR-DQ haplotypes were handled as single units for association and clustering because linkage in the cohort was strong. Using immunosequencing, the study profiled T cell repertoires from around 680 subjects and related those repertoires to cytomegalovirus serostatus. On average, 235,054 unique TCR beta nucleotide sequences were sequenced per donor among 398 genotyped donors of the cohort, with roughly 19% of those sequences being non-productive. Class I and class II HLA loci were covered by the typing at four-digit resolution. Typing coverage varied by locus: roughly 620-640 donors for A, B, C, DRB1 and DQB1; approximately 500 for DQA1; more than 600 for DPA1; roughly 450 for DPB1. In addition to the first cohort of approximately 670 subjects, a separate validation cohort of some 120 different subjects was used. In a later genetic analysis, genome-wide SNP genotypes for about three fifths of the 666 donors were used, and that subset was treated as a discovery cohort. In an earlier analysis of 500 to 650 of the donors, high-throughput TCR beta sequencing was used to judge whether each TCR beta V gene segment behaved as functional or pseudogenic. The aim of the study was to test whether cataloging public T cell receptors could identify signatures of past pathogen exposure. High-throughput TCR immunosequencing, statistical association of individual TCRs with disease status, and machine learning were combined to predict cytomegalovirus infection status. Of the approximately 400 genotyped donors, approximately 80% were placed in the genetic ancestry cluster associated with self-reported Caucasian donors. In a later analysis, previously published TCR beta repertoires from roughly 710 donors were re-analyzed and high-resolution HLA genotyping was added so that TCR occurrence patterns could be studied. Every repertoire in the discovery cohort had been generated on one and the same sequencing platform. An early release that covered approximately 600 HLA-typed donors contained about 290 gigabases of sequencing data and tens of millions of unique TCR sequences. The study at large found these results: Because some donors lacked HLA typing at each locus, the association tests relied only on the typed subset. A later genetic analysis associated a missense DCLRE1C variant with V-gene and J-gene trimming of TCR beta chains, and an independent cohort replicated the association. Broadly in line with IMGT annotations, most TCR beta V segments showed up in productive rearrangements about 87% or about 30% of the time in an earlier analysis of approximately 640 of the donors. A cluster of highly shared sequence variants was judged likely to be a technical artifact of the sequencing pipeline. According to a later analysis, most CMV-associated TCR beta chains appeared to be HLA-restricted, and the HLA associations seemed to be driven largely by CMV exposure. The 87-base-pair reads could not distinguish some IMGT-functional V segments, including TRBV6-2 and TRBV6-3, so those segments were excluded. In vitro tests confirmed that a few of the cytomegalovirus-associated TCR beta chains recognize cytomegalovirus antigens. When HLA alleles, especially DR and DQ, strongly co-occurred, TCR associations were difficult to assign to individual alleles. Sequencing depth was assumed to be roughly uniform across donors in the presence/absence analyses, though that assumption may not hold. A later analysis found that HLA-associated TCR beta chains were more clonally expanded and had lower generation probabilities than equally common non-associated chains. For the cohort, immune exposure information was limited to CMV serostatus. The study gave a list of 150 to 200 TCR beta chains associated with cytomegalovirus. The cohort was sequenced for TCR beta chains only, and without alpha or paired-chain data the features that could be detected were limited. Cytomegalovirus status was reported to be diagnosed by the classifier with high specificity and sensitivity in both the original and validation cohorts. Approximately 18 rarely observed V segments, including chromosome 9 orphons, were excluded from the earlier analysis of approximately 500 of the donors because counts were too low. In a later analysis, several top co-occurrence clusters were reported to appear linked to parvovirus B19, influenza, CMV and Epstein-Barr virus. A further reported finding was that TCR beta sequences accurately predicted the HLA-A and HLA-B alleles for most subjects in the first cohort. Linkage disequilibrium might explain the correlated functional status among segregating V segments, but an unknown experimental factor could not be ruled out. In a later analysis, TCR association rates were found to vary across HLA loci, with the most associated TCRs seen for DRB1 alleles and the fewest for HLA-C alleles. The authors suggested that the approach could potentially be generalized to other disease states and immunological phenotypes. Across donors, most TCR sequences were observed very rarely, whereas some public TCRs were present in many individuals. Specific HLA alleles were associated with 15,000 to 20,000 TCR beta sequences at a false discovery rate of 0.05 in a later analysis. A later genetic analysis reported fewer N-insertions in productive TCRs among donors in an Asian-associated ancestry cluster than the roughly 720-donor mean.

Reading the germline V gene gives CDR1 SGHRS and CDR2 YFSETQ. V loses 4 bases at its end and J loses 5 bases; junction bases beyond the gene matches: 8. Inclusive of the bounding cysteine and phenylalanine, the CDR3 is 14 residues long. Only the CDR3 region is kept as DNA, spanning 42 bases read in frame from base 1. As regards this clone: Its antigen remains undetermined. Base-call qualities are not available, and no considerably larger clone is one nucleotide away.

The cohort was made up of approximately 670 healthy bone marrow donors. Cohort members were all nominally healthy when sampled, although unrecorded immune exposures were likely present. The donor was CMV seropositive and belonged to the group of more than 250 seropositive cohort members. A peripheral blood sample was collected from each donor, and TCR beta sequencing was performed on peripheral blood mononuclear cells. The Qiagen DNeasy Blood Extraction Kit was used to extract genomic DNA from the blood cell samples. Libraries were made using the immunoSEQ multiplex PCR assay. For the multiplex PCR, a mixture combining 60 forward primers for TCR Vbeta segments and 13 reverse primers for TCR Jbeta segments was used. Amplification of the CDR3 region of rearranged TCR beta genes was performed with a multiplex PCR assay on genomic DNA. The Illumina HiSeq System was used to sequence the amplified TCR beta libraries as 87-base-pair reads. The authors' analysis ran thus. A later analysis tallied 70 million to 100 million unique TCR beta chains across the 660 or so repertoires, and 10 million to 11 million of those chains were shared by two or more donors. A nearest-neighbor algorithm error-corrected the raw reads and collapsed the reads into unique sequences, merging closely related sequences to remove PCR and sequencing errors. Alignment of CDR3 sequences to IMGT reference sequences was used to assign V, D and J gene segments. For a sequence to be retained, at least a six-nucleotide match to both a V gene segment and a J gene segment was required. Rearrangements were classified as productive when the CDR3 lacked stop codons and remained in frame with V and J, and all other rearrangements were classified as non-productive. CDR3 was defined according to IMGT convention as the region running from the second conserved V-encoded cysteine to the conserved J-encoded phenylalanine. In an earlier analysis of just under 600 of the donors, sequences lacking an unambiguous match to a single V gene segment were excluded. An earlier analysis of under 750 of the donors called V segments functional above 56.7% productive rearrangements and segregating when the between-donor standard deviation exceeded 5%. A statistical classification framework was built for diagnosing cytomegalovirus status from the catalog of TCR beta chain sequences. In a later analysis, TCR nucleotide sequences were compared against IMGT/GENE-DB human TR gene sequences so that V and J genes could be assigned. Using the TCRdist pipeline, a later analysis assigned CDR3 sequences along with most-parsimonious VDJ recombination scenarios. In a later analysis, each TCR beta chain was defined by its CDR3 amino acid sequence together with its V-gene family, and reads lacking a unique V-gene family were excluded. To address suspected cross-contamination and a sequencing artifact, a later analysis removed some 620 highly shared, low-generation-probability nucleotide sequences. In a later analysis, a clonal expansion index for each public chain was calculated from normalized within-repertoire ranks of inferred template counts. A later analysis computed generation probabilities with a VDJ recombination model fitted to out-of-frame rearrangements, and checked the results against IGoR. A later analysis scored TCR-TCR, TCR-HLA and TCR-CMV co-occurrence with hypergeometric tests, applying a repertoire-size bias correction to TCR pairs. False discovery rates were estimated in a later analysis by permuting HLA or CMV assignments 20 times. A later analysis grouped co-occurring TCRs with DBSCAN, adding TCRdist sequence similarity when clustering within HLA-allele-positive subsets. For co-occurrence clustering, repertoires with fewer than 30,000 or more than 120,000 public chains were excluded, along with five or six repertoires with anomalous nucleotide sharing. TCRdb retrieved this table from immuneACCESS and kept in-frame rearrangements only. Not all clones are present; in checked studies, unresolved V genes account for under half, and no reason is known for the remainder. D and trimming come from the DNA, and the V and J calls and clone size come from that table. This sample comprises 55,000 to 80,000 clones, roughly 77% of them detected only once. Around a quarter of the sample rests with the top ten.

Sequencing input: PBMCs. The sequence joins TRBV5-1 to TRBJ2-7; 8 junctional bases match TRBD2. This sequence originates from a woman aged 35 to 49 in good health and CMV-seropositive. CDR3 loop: CASSDGGVVDEQYF. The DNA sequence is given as TGCGCCAGCAGCGACGGGGGGGTCGTCGACGAGCAGTACTTC.